The sequence of this TCR beta chain was determined in a study of cytomegalovirus exposure and HLA in healthy donors. The CDR3 totals 11 residues. The germline V gene has CDR1 DFQATT and CDR2 SNEGSKA (reference sequence). Deletions cut 7 bases from V and 5 bases from J, with 12 bases between. 13 Jbeta primers and 60 Vbeta primers were used for the PCR. Some clones are missing from TCRdb's copy, which holds only in-frame ones; the method was immunoSEQ multiplex PCR. This sample has more than 85,000 clones, with around three quarters found just once. This clonotype was sampled from a woman aged 50 to 60 in good health and CMV-seropositive. The chain has TRBV20-1 and TRBJ2-7; a weak D match, TRBD1 (6 bases). Material: PBMCs. The CDR3 loop reads CSVGQPNEQYF. The CDR3 bases are TGCAGTGTCGGACAGCCTAACGAGCAGTACTTC.